These 31 T cell receptor beta chains share one sample of origin, sequenced in a study of blood T cell repertoires in COVID-19. TCRdb's table, derived via immunoSEQ multiplex PCR, lists solely in-frame clones and lacks some. The sample has roughly 150,000 clones, around 80% seen once. Sequencing used peripheral blood. The receptors stem from an elderly woman with acute or convalescent COVID-19.

The DNA for the CDR3 is TGTGCCAGTAGTATGCTAACAGGGGGTACGGATACGCAGTATTTT. Protein: CASSMLTGGTDTQYF. The chain is built from TRBV19 and TRBJ2-3, with 8 bases fitting TRBD1. V dropped 3 bases and J dropped 6; count of bases not matched to a gene: 8. The CDR3 is 15 amino acids. From germline, CDR1 is LNHDA and CDR2 SQIVND (reference sequence).

This clone came up a few times. The chain is built from TRBV7-2 and TRBJ2-1; TRBD2 aligns across 9 bases. Germline trimming cut 4 bases from V and 3 bases from J; bases unmatched to any gene: 4. Germline values: CDR1 SGHTA, CDR2 FQGNSA. The CDR3 contains 15 residues. CDR3 in amino acids: CASSSLAGYYNEQFF. Here the CDR3 DNA reads TGTGCCAGCAGCTCTCTAGCGGGGTACTACAATGAGCAGTTCTTC.

This rearrangement joins TRBV2 to TRBJ2-6, with a tentative D call TRBD1 (6 bases). Germline assignment: CDR1 SNHLY and CDR2 FYNNEI. Trimming pared 11 bases from V and 3 bases from J, leaving 17 bases between. CDR3 size: 15 residues. The CDR3 loop is CAGATTGRGANVLTF. The CDR3 nucleotides are TGTGCCGGAGCCACTACAGGGCGTGGGGCCAACGTCCTGACTTTC.

The chain couples TRBV18 to TRBJ2-3; the match to TRBD2 covers 9 bases. With V trimmed by 3 bases and J by 3 bases, 13 bases remained unmatched. The CDR3 contains 18 residues. CDR1 is KGHSH, CDR2 LQKENI, per germline. This CDR3 reads CASSPLDSSGSKTDTQYF. CDR3 DNA sequence: TGTGCCAGCTCACCCCTCGACAGTAGCGGGAGCAAAACAGATACGCAGTATTTT.

The chain links TRBV30 to TRBJ1-1, with 9 bases aligning to TRBD1. The germline V gene has CDR1 GTSNPN and CDR2 SVGIG (reference sequence). This CDR3 is 14 amino acids long. V lost 8 bases and J lost 6; bases outside the gene matches: 13. The CDR3 DNA follows: TGTGCCGGGACAGGGTCTTATGTTGGCGCTGAAGCTTTCTTT. It encodes CAGTGSYVGAEAFF. Complete variable domain (other parts from reference TRBV30 and TRBJ1-1): SQTIHQWPATLVQPVGSPLSLECTVEGTSNPNLYWYRQAAGRGLQLLFYSVGIGQISSEVPQNLSASRPQDRQFILSSKKLLLSDSGFYLCAGTGSYVGAEAFFGQGTRLTVV.

A few counts support this clone. The gene calls are TRBV2 and TRBJ2-2, with TRBD2 identical over 15 bases. The CDR3 extends over 15 amino acids. Unmatched junction bases numbered 3, after V lost 8 bases and J lost 5 bases. In germline, CDR1 is SNHLY, CDR2 FYNNEI. CDR3 coding DNA: TGTGCCAGCCGGGGACTAGCGGGGGGAACCGGGGAGCTGTTTTTT. Its protein is CASRGLAGGTGELFF.

The chain links TRBV5-1 to TRBJ1-1; perhaps TRBD1 as D (6 bases). The CDR3 is made up of 17 amino acids. The V gene lost 0 bases and the J gene lost 1 base, with 16 bases spanning the gap. CDR1 and CDR2 from the germline V gene are SGHRS and YFSETQ. The CDR3 coding sequence is TGCGCCAGCAGCTTGGGGCAGGGGACAATAAAGAACACTGAAGCTTTCTTT. Its translation is CASSLGQGTIKNTEAFF.

The rearrangement uses TRBV28 and TRBJ2-1, with 11 bases fitting TRBD2. Germline CDR1 and CDR2: MDHEN and SYDVKM. V shed 6 bases, J shed 3 bases, and the junction held 1 base outside the gene matches. This CDR3 spans 14 amino acids. The CDR3 bases are TGTGCCAGCAGAACTAGCGGGAGCTACAATGAGCAGTTCTTC. Translation gives CASRTSGSYNEQFF.

This chain connects TRBV2 to TRBJ2-1, with 9 bases fitting TRBD1. The germline CDR1 and CDR2 sequences are SNHLY and FYNNEI. The CDR3 is 15 amino acids. V was clipped by 5 bases and J by 6 bases; unmatched bases: 8. CDR3 protein: CASSTTGGALNEQFF. Here the CDR3 DNA reads TGTGCCAGCAGTACCACAGGGGGCGCGCTCAATGAGCAGTTCTTC.

Only one count was recorded for this clone. The V call is TRBV25-1, the J call TRBJ2-1, with 8 bases that match TRBD2. The CDR3 is 14 residues long. Per the germline V gene, CDR1 is MGHDK and CDR2 is SYGVNS. The trim removed 9 bases at V and 7 bases at J, leaving 11 bases unmatched. For the CDR3, the DNA is TGTGCCAGTGAAAAGCGGGAGACTTTAAATGAGCAGTTCTTC. It translates to CASEKRETLNEQFF.

This chain joins TRBV10-3 and TRBJ2-1, with TRBD2 matching over 11 bases. The CDR3 is made up of 16 amino acids. CDR1 is ENHRY and CDR2 is SYGVKD in the germline V gene. Losses at the gene ends were 5 bases for V and 4 bases for J; bases not matched to a gene: 7. CDR3 nucleotides: TGTGCCATCAGTACAACCGGGACTAGCGGATACAATGAGCAGTTCTTC. Its translation is CAISTTGTSGYNEQFF.

V and J are TRBV11-2 and TRBJ2-7; tentatively, D is TRBD1 (5 bases). With 0 bases removed from V and 8 bases from J, the gap between germline ends came to 11 bases. CDR3 size: 13 residues. The germline V gene encodes CDR1 SGHAT and CDR2 FQNNGV. The CDR3 here is CASSLDHGAKQYF. For the CDR3, the DNA is TGTGCCAGCAGCTTAGATCATGGGGCAAAGCAGTACTTC.

In nucleotides, the CDR3 is TGTGCCAGCAGCACAAACTACCGAGCCGTAACCGGGGAGCTGTTTTTT. Translation gives CASSTNYRAVTGELFF. The chain employs TRBV9 and TRBJ2-2; D remains unclear. Trimming cost V 4 bases and J 5 bases, with 18 bases left between them. This CDR3 contains 16 residues. Germline V lookup: CDR1 SGDLS, CDR2 YYNGEE.

The genes are TRBV29-1 and TRBJ1-1; D might be TRBD1 (5 bases). Deletions cut 8 bases from V and 3 bases from J, with 19 bases between. The CDR3 is made up of 14 amino acids. CDR1 is SQVTM, CDR2 ANQGSEA, per germline. Here the CDR3 DNA reads TGCAGCTCAAGGGACTTACTCATGGACACTGAAGCTTTCTTT. It translates to CSSRDLLMDTEAFF.

In its sample, this clone was seen once. V and J are TRBV6-5 and TRBJ1-6; TRBD1 matches at 10 bases. The V gene end was trimmed by 6 bases and the J gene end by 6 bases; junction bases not matched to a gene: 5. Looked up from germline, CDR1 is MNHEY and CDR2 is SVGAGI. The CDR3 sequence is 15 residues long. For the CDR3, the DNA is TGTGCCAGCAGAGGACAGGGGGATAGTAATTCACCCCTCCACTTT. Translation: CASRGQGDSNSPLHF.

The V and J genes are TRBV18 and TRBJ2-7, with 10 bases aligning to TRBD2. Trimming cost V 2 bases and J 13 bases; bases outside gene matches: 11. CDR1 KGHSH and CDR2 LQKENI come from the germline V gene. CDR3 length: 14 residues. CDR3 DNA: TGTGCCAGCTCACCAATCCCCCAGTGGACTAGCGGCTACTTC. Protein product: CASSPIPQWTSGYF.

This clone was seen a few times. The chain couples TRBV3-1 (or the pseudogene TRBV3-2) to TRBJ1-2; a weak D match, TRBD1 (5 bases). Trimming took off 4 bases at V and 2 bases at J, with 14 bases between the two ends. Looked up from germline, CDR1 is LGHDT and CDR2 is YNNKEL (reference sequence). The CDR3 sequence is 15 residues long. For the CDR3, the DNA is TGTGCCAGCAGCCGCCGGGGGGAAGAAAACTATGGCTACACCTTC. This codes for CASSRRGEENYGYTF.

The gene calls are TRBV5-1 and TRBJ2-7, with a possible D match to TRBD2 (7 bases). Germline CDR1 and CDR2: SGHRS and YFSETQ. The length of the CDR3 is 16 residues. V was cut by 0 bases and J by 4 bases, with 17 bases left in between. CDR3 protein: CASSLERGGRTYEQYF. The CDR3 DNA is TGCGCCAGCAGCTTGGAGAGGGGGGGCCGTACTTACGAGCAGTACTTC.

This clone was seen more than once but under ten times. This sequence joins TRBV5-8 and TRBJ1-1; 7 bases line up with TRBD1. Germline V gene data show CDR1 as SGHTS and CDR2 as YDEGEE. The J segment lost 0 bases and the V segment lost 3 bases, leaving 2 bases of the junction unmatched. This CDR3 is 14 amino acids long. CDR3 coding DNA: TGTGCCAGCAGCTGGACAGGCTTGAACACTGAAGCTTTCTTT. It is translated as CASSWTGLNTEAFF.

This chain joins TRBV6-6 and TRBJ1-2; D unresolved. V lost 6 bases and J 2 bases, leaving 10 bases between the germline ends. Germline V gives CDR1 MNHNY, CDR2 SVGAGI (reference sequence). The CDR3 is made up of 13 amino acids. In DNA, the CDR3 is TGTGCCAGCAGCGAACAGAGCAACTATGGCTACACCTTC. It translates to CASSEQSNYGYTF.

The CDR3 DNA reads TGTGCCAGCAGCCAAGATCGGGGGTCGGGTACGGCCCAGCATTTT. Translating it yields CASSQDRGSGTAQHF. The chain is built from TRBV4-2 and TRBJ1-5, with D possibly being TRBD1 (5 bases). V lost 0 bases and J 11 bases, leaving 17 bases between the germline ends. CDR3 length equals 15 residues. Per germline, CDR1 LGHNA and CDR2 YNFKEQ.

The V call is TRBV9, the J call TRBJ1-2; a possible D gene is TRBD1 (5 bases). CDR3 size: 19 residues. The germline CDR1 and CDR2 sequences are SGDLS and YYNGEE. Trimming shortened V by 0 bases and J by 3 bases, and 24 bases separated the two germline ends. DNA for the CDR3: TGTGCCAGCAGCGTAGACCCACAGGTTGTTTTTAGTAGGGACTATGGCTACACCTTC. This codes for CASSVDPQVVFSRDYGYTF.

Sample share makes this clone medium-sized. This chain links TRBV3-1 (or the pseudogene TRBV3-2) with TRBJ1-3, with D hard to call. There are 13 residues in the CDR3. Germline V gene sequence: CDR1 LGHDT, CDR2 YNNKEL (reference sequence). The germline V and J ends were trimmed by 5 bases and 4 bases, with 9 bases remaining between them. The CDR3 loop is CASSRDEGNTIYF. The CDR3 DNA reads TGTGCCAGCAGCAGAGATGAAGGAAACACCATATATTTT.

This chain connects TRBV18 to TRBJ1-2, with 9 bases aligning to TRBD1. The junction had 16 bases not matched to a gene; V was cut back by 3 bases and J by 8 bases. The V gene's germline CDR1 is KGHSH and CDR2 LQKENI. The length of the CDR3 is 17 residues. Written as DNA, the CDR3 is TGTGCCAGCTCACCCTCCCACTTCGTGGGACAGGGTGGAGGCTACACCTTC. It is translated as CASSPSHFVGQGGGYTF.

The chain carries TRBV27 and TRBJ1-4; TRBD1 matches at 7 bases. CDR1 and CDR2 from the germline V gene are MNHEY and SMNVEV (reference sequence). There are 15 residues in the CDR3. Germline trimming cut 5 bases from V and 3 bases from J; bases unmatched to any gene: 6. Here the CDR3 reads CASSPNRGPNEKLFF. CDR3 DNA sequence: TGTGCCAGCAGTCCAAACAGGGGCCCTAATGAAAAACTGTTTTTT.

In its sample, this clone was seen a few times. The sample carries other DNA sequences with the same CDR3. The V gene is TRBV19, the J gene TRBJ1-4; 7 nucleotides agree with TRBD1. Germline V gives CDR1 LNHDA, CDR2 SQIVND (reference sequence). V shed 5 bases, J shed 0 bases, and the junction held 3 bases outside the gene matches. The CDR3 covers 15 residues. The CDR3 DNA follows: TGTGCCAGTAGTCGCCAGGGGGCAACTAATGAAAAACTGTTTTTT. This sequence encodes CASSRQGATNEKLFF.

The chain uses TRBV28 and TRBJ1-5; 9 bases align to TRBD1. V shed 8 bases, J shed 6 bases, and the junction held 5 bases outside the gene matches. Germline assignment: CDR1 MDHEN and CDR2 SYDVKM. The CDR3 is 13 residues long. The CDR3 nucleotides are TGTGCCAGCCTGGGACAGGGCACTCAGCCCCAGCATTTT. Encoded protein: CASLGQGTQPQHF.

The V gene is TRBV5-4, the J gene TRBJ2-3, with TRBD2 matching over 7 bases. Germline lookup yields CDR1 SGHNT and CDR2 YYREEE (reference sequence). CDR3 length: 15 amino acids. J lost 6 bases, V lost 2 bases, and 9 bases had no gene match. The chain's CDR3 is CASSFWGGSADTQYF. CDR3 coding DNA: TGTGCCAGCAGCTTCTGGGGCGGGAGCGCGGATACGCAGTATTTT.

The chain links TRBV29-1 to TRBJ2-1, with unresolved D. The CDR3 totals 12 residues. Germline CDR1 SQVTM, CDR2 ANQGSEA. Trimming took 0 bases from V and 9 from J, leaving 9 bases between them. CDR3 sequence reads: CSVEDLSREQFF. The DNA of the CDR3 is TGCAGCGTTGAAGATCTGAGCCGTGAGCAGTTCTTC.

The genes are TRBV4-1 and TRBJ2-3, with 10 nucleotides matching TRBD2. Germline CDR1 and CDR2: MGHRA and YSYEKL. The CDR3 totals 17 residues. V dropped 4 bases and J dropped 3; count of bases not matched to a gene: 10. The CDR3 spells CASSPTPTSGTTDTQYF. The CDR3 DNA follows: TGCGCCAGCAGCCCCACCCCAACTAGCGGGACTACAGATACGCAGTATTTT.

This sequence joins TRBV6-2 or TRBV6-3 and TRBJ2-3; TRBD2 matches at 14 bases. V lost 2 bases and J lost 2; bases outside the gene matches: 6. Per the germline V gene, CDR1 is MNHEY and CDR2 is SVGEGT. The CDR3 length is 18 residues. CDR3 region: CASSYRTSGGKYTDTQYF. The CDR3 DNA reads as TGTGCCAGCAGTTACCGGACTAGCGGGGGGAAGTACACAGATACGCAGTATTTT.